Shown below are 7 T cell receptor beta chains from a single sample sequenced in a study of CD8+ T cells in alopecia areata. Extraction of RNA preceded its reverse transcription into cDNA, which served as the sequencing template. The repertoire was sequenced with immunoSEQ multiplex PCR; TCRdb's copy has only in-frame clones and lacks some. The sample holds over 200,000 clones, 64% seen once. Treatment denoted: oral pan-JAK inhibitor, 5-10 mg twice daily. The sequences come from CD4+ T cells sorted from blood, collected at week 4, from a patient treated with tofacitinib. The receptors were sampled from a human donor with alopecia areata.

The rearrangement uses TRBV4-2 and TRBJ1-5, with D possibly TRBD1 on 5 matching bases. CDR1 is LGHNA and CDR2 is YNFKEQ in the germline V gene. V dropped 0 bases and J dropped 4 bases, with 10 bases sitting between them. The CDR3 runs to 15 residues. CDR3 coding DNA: TGTGCCAGCAGCCAAGAGTGGGGGGGGAATCAGCCCCAGCATTTT. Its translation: CASSQEWGGNQPQHF.

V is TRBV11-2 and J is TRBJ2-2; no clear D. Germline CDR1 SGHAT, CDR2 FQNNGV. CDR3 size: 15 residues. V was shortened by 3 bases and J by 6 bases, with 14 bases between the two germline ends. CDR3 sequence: CASSFLPMGAGELFF. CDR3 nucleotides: TGTGCCAGCAGCTTCCTCCCCATGGGCGCCGGGGAGCTGTTTTTT.

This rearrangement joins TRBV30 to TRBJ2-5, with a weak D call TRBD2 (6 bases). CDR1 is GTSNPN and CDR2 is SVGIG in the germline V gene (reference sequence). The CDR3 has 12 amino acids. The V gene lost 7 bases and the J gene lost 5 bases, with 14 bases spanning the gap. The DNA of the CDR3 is TGTGCCTCGGCGGGGCAGCGGGAGACCCAGTACTTC. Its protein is CASAGQRETQYF.

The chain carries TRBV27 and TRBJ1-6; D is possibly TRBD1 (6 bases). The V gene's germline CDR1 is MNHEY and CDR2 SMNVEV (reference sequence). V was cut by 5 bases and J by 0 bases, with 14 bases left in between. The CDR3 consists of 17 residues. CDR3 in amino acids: CASSGRTVSSYNSPLHF. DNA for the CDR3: TGTGCCAGCAGTGGACGGACAGTTAGCTCCTATAATTCACCCCTCCACTTT.

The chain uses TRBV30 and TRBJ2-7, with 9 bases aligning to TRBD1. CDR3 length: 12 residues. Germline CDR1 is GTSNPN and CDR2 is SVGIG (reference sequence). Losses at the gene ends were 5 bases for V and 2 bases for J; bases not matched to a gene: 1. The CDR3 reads CAWDRGTYEQYF. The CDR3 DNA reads TGTGCCTGGGACAGGGGGACCTACGAGCAGTACTTC.

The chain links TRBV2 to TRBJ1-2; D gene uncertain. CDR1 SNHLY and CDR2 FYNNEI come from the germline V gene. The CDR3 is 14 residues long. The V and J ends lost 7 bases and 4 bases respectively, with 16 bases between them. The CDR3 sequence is CASNREGTIYGYTF. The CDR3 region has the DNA TGTGCCAGCAATAGGGAGGGCACCATCTATGGCTACACCTTC.

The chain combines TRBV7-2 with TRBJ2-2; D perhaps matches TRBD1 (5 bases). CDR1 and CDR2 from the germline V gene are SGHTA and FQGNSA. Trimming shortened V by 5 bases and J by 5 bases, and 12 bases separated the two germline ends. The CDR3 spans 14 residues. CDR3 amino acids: CASSPQGQTGELFF. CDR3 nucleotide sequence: TGTGCCAGCAGCCCCCAGGGTCAGACCGGGGAGCTGTTTTTT.